This record concerns one T cell receptor beta chain sequence. TCRdb's copy holds only in-frame clones and misses some; the assay was immunoSEQ multiplex PCR. Among about 200,000 clones, about 86% were seen once, and the ten largest hold 3.5% to 4%. This entry comes from a study of blood T cell repertoires in COVID-19. The TCR originated in a woman aged 40 to 55 with acute COVID-19. The sample comprised PBMCs or T cells enriched from blood (not recorded which).

In DNA, the CDR3 is TGTGCCAGTAGTATGGGACAGGGCCTTTATAGCAATCAGCCCCAGCATTTT. The encoded protein is CASSMGQGLYSNQPQHF. The J gene is TRBJ1-5, the V gene TRBV19; 9 nucleotides line up with TRBD1. Trimming took 3 bases from V and 0 from J; bases not matched to a gene: 6. CDR3 size: 17 residues. Germline V CDR1 and CDR2: LNHDA, SQIVND (reference sequence). Full variable domain (outside the CDR3, taken from reference TRBV19 and TRBJ1-5): DGGITQSPKYLFRKEGQNVTLSCEQNLNHDAMYWYRQDPGQGLRLIYYSQIVNDFQKGDIAEGYSVSREKKESFPLTVTSAQKNPTAFYLCASSMGQGLYSNQPQHFGDGTRLSIL.